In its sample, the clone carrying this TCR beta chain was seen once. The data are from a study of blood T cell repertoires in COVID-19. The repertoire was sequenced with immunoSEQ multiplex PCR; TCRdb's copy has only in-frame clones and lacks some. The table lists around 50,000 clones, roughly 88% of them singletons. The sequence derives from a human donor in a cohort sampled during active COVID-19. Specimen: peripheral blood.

This CDR3 is CATSPTGAMNTEAFF. CDR3 sequence (DNA): TGTGCCACCAGTCCGACAGGGGCGATGAACACTGAAGCTTTCTTT. This sequence joins TRBV24-1 and TRBJ1-1; 8 nucleotides line up with TRBD1. J lost 0 bases, V lost 6 bases, and 5 bases had no gene match. CDR1 and CDR2 from the germline V gene are KGHDR and SFDVKD. The CDR3 has 15 amino acids.